The 15 T cell receptor beta chains given below trace back to one sample, sequenced in a study. Each CDR3 protein is one row after TCRdb ran MiXCR on the 5' RACE reads. The repertoire consists of 62,000 or so distinct CDR3 sequences, with approximately 23% occurring once and the leading ten covering about 3%. Sequenced material: memory CD4+ T cells sorted from a lymph node. This sample's subset: memory CD4+ T cells, CD4+CD45RO+CD25-. All receptors derive from a female donor with breast cancer.

Concerning this clonotype: One junction end does not reproduce the germline sequence, and a read error may be involved. This sequence joins TRBV7-2 and TRBJ2-1; D not certain. The length of the CDR3 is 13 residues. The V gene's germline CDR1 is SGHTA and CDR2 FQGNSA. In nucleotides, the CDR3 is TGTGCCAGCAGCTTAACATCCTACAATGGGCAGTGCTTC. Translating gives CASSLTSYNGQCF.

This clonotype was detected a few times. This rearrangement joins TRBV6-6 to TRBJ1-4; 11 bases align to TRBD1. Trimming removed 4 bases from V and 2 bases from J; junction bases left unmatched: 9. Germline CDR1 is MNHNY and CDR2 is SVGAGI (reference sequence). The CDR3 is 18 residues long. The CDR3 reads CASSSAGQGASTNEKLFF. The CDR3 DNA follows: TGTGCCAGCAGTTCGGCCGGACAGGGGGCATCGACTAATGAAAAACTGTTTTTT.

This clonotype was seen a handful of times. This chain joins TRBV5-5 and TRBJ2-6; weak D call: TRBD2 (6 bases). Trimming pared 5 bases from V and 0 bases from J, leaving 12 bases between. This CDR3 is built from 16 residues. The V gene's germline CDR1 is SGHKS and CDR2 YYEKEE (reference sequence). CDR3 in DNA: TGTGCCAGCAGTTTGCTGGGGGGCTCTGGGGCCAACGTCCTGACTTTC. Protein product: CASSLLGGSGANVLTF.

Regarding this clonotype: The missing conserved phenylalanine or tryptophan at the end of this CDR3 makes a read error likely. V usage is TRBV9 and J usage is TRBJ1-1, with unresolved D. Trimming left V 0 bases short and J 1 base short, with 7 bases between. This CDR3 spans 14 amino acids. CDR1 and CDR2 (germline): SGDLS, YYNGEE. Here the CDR3 reads CASSVEPKNTEAFV. Written as DNA, the CDR3 is TGTGCCAGCAGCGTAGAACCGAAGAACACTGAAGCTTTCGTT.

This clonotype was seen more than once but under ten times. The gene calls are TRBV10-3 and TRBJ1-2, with 7 positions matching TRBD1. Germline V gene sequence: CDR1 ENHRY, CDR2 SYGVKD. This CDR3 is built from 16 residues. J was trimmed by 0 bases and V by 2 bases; bases with no gene match: 6. CDR3 in amino acids: CAISEPGDSSNYGYTF. CDR3 in DNA: TGTGCCATCAGTGAGCCCGGGGACAGTTCTAACTATGGCTACACCTTC.

The chain is built from TRBV11-2 and TRBJ1-6; no clear D. CDR3 size: 15 residues. V shed 0 bases and J shed 3 bases, with 6 bases lying between them. Germline CDR1 is SGHAT and CDR2 is FQNNGV. CDR3 in DNA: TGTGCCAGCAGCTTAGATGGGGACTATAATTCACCCCTCCACTTT. Amino acids: CASSLDGDYNSPLHF.

The rearrangement uses TRBV24-1 and TRBJ2-2; D not certain. This CDR3 comprises 15 residues. Trimming took off 3 bases at V and 0 bases at J, with 7 bases between the two ends. The germline V gene has CDR1 KGHDR and CDR2 SFDVKD. CDR3 bases: TGTGCCACCAGTGATGTGGTCACGAACACCGGGGAGCTGTTTTTT. Encoded protein: CATSDVVTNTGELFF.

The chain has TRBV20-1 and TRBJ1-6, with D possibly matching TRBD1 (5 bases). The CDR3 extends over 15 amino acids. The germline V and J ends were trimmed by 0 bases and 6 bases, with 12 bases remaining between them. CDR1 DFQATT and CDR2 SNEGSKA come from the germline V gene (reference sequence). The CDR3 DNA reads TGCAGTGCTAGAGAATGGGGGGTAGTTAATTCACCCCTCCACTTT. This codes for CSAREWGVVNSPLHF.

This clonotype was observed a handful of times. This chain joins TRBV6-6 and TRBJ1-4; D may be TRBD1 (5 bases). The V end was cut by 6 bases, the J end by 2 bases, with 10 bases between. This CDR3 is 14 amino acids long. CDR1 is MNHNY and CDR2 is SVGAGI in the germline V gene (reference sequence). In nucleotides, the CDR3 is TGTGCCAGCAGCCACGGGGGTACTAATGAAAAACTGTTTTTT. It encodes CASSHGGTNEKLFF.

With regard to this clonotype: The junction and the germline gene differ at one end; a read error may be behind it. V and J are TRBV29-1 and TRBJ2-1, with TRBD1 matching 11 bases. CDR3 length: 19 amino acids. In germline, CDR1 is SQVTM, CDR2 ANQGSEA. The CDR3 sequence: CSVQPVGTGGLVSYNEQCF. The DNA for the CDR3 is TGCAGCGTACAACCGGTCGGGACAGGGGGGTTGGTCTCCTACAATGAGCAGTGCTTT.

This chain joins TRBV28 and TRBJ1-5; D possibly corresponds to TRBD1 (6 bases). Germline CDR1 MDHEN, CDR2 SYDVKM. V was shortened by 7 bases and J by 5 bases, with 12 bases between the two germline ends. The CDR3 is 13 residues long. As DNA, the CDR3 is TGTGCCAGCAAGGGGGAAGATTATCAGCCCCAGCATTTT. It encodes CASKGEDYQPQHF.

V is TRBV28 and J is TRBJ2-5; D could derive from TRBD1 or TRBD2 (6 bases each). Germline CDR1 and CDR2: MDHEN and SYDVKM. CDR3 size: 15 residues. CDR3 sequence reads: CAISGAEEAQETQYF. The CDR3 DNA reads TGTGCAATTTCGGGGGCCGAAGAGGCCCAAGAGACCCAGTACTTC.

The gene calls are TRBV11-2 and TRBJ2-7; the match to TRBD1 covers 9 bases. This CDR3 contains 15 residues. The germline CDR1 and CDR2 sequences are SGHAT and FQNNGV. V shed 3 bases, J shed 7 bases, and the junction held 10 bases outside the gene matches. The CDR3 loop reads CASSFTGTGLGEQYF. The CDR3 DNA reads as TGTGCCAGCAGCTTTACCGGGACAGGGTTAGGAGAGCAGTACTTC.

About this clonotype: A much bigger clone sits one base away, suggesting this may be a read error. The chain uses TRBV20-1 and TRBJ1-2; D possibly corresponds to TRBD1 (6 bases). This CDR3 contains 14 residues. Germline values: CDR1 DFQATT, CDR2 SNEGSKA (reference sequence). The CDR3 nucleotides read TGCAGTGATAGAGGTACCAGGGGAATCTATGGCTACACCTTC. Its translation is CSDRGTRGIYGYTF.

This clonotype appeared once. The chain recombines TRBV6-5 with TRBJ2-1; 12 bases fit TRBD1. This CDR3 comprises 18 residues. Per germline, CDR1 MNHEY and CDR2 SVGAGI. The junction had 18 bases not matched to a gene; V was cut back by 6 bases and J by 9 bases. The DNA for the CDR3 is TGTGCCAGCAGCCGGGGGCTGAACCGGGACAGGGGGCGTAGTGAGCAGTTCTTC. It translates to CASSRGLNRDRGRSEQFF.